This TCR beta chain was captured in a study of cytomegalovirus exposure and HLA in healthy donors. The study's findings and limits: Confirmation in vitro established that three CMV-associated chains were specific for CMV antigens.

Vbeta (60) and Jbeta (13) primers were used in the PCR. TCRdb's copy holds only in-frame clones and misses some; the assay was immunoSEQ multiplex PCR. This repertoire shows about 150,000 clones, about 80% found once; its top ten account for less than 15%. This CDR3 spans 15 amino acids. Per germline, CDR1 SGHDN and CDR2 FVKESK. V lost 4 bases and J lost 7; bases outside the gene matches: 4. Comments on this clone: The antigen remains unidentified.

Source material: PBMCs. The TCR comes from a man aged 40-49 years in good health and CMV-seropositive. The chain employs TRBV14 and TRBJ2-1; 13 bases match TRBD2. The CDR3 coding sequence is TGTGCCAGCAGCCGGGGACTAGCGGGGTGGAATGAGCAGTTCTTC. It specifies CASSRGLAGWNEQFF. Complete variable domain (other parts from reference TRBV14 and TRBJ2-1): EAGVTQFPSHSVIEKGQTVTLRCDPISGHDNLYWYRRVMGKEIKFLLHFVKESKQDESGMPNNRFLAERTGGTYSTLKVQPAELEDSGVYFCASSRGLAGWNEQFFGPGTRLTVL.